The 14 T cell receptor beta chains listed next were all sequenced from one sample in a study of identical twins (dated by TCRdb to 2016 to 2017). Library creation used 5' RACE. Instrument used: Illumina HiSeq 2000. The public reads were quality trimmed at Q25 with fastp and then assembled into clones with MiXCR by TCRdb, keeping productive beta chains. Duplicate CDR3 protein sequences are folded into a single record with the most common DNA and genes. This sample is represented by approximately 1.8 million distinct CDR3 sequences; 32% of them were singletons. Together, the top ten hold about 0.27% of the sample. The sequenced sample consisted of cord blood. Source of these receptors: a newborn girl in good health.

The V call is TRBV28, the J call TRBJ2-5; unclear D gene. The J call is uncertain, as TRBJ2-7 better fits the DNA end. CDR3 length: 11 amino acids. Germline CDR1 is MDHEN and CDR2 is SYDVKM. DNA for the CDR3: TGTGCCAGCACCCCCAGATACGAGCAGTACTTC. Encoded protein: CASTPRYEQYF.

The sample holds many counts of this clonotype. A much more abundant neighbour one base away suggests this may be a read error. The V gene is TRBV6-5, the J gene TRBJ2-1, with D hard to call. The length of the CDR3 is 10 residues. CDR1 and CDR2 (germline): MNHEY, SVGAGI. CDR3 nucleotides: TGTGCCAGCAGTTACAGTGAGCAGTTCTTC. It specifies CASSYSEQFF.

CDR3: CSVGTGSNTGELFF. The CDR3 bases are TGCAGCGTTGGGACAGGCTCGAACACCGGGGAGCTGTTTTTT. The V call is TRBV29-1, the J call TRBJ2-2, with 7 bases fitting TRBD1. V was pared by 4 bases and J by 0 bases, with 2 bases of the junction left unmatched. Per germline, CDR1 SQVTM and CDR2 ANQGSEA. There are 14 residues in the CDR3.

This clonotype was recorded a few times. The rearrangement links TRBV6-1 to TRBJ2-5; D is uncertain. V was pared by 4 bases and J by 0 bases, with 9 bases between. This CDR3 region has 14 residues. Germline V CDR1 and CDR2: MNHNS, SASEGT. CDR3 loop: CASSVTPYQETQYF. CDR3 nucleotides: TGTGCCAGCAGTGTGACCCCGTACCAAGAGACCCAGTACTTC.

The chain has TRBV28 and TRBJ2-1; 8 bases agree with TRBD2. The CDR3 extends over 14 amino acids. In germline, CDR1 is MDHEN, CDR2 SYDVKM. The V gene end was trimmed by 2 bases and the J gene end by 7 bases; junction bases not matched to a gene: 4. The CDR3 protein is CASSLRGGWNEQFF. CDR3 nucleotides: TGTGCCAGCAGTTTACGGGGGGGGTGGAATGAGCAGTTCTTC.

The chain joins TRBV10-1 to TRBJ1-2; D not resolved. In germline, CDR1 is WNHNN, CDR2 SYGVQD (reference sequence). The CDR3 contains 13 residues. V was pared by 7 bases and J by 2 bases, with 11 bases between. The CDR3 is CASKARRNYGYTF. The CDR3 DNA sequence: TGCGCCAGCAAGGCGCGCCGGAACTATGGCTACACCTTC.

This clonotype came up a few times. This rearrangement joins TRBV6-6 to TRBJ2-1; 11 bases map to TRBD1. V lost 6 bases and J lost 6; bases outside the gene matches: 7. The CDR3 sequence is 15 residues long. Germline-derived CDR1 and CDR2 are MNHNY and SVGAGI (reference sequence). The CDR3 DNA follows: TGTGCCAGCAGCCGGTCCGGGACAGGGGGCAATGAGCAGTTCTTC. Translated: CASSRSGTGGNEQFF.

J is TRBJ1-3 and V is TRBV7-2; no reliable D call. This CDR3 has 13 amino acids. V was shortened by 0 bases and J by 4 bases, with 4 bases between the two germline ends. Germline loops: CDR1 SGHTA, CDR2 FQGNSA. The CDR3 DNA reads TGTGCCAGCAGCTTAGCGCCCGGAAACACCATATATTTT. This sequence encodes CASSLAPGNTIYF.

The V gene is TRBV14, the J gene TRBJ2-3; maybe TRBD1 (5 bases). The CDR3 length is 17 residues. Trimming left V 0 bases short and J 1 base short, with 14 bases between. CDR1 is SGHDN and CDR2 is FVKESK in the germline V gene. The CDR3 is CASSQDRLVQGTDTQYF. The CDR3 DNA reads as TGTGCCAGCAGCCAAGATCGGTTGGTACAGGGCACAGATACGCAGTATTTT.

The chain has TRBV7-9 and TRBJ1-2; no clear D. Germline lookup yields CDR1 SEHNR and CDR2 FQNEAQ (reference sequence). The CDR3 runs to 16 residues. Trimming took 3 bases from V and 4 from J, leaving 18 bases between them. CDR3 nucleotide sequence: TGTGCCAGCAGCTTGCCCCGGACGGATAGCGCCTATGGCTACACCTTC. The encoded protein is CASSLPRTDSAYGYTF.

The chain couples TRBV5-6 to TRBJ2-5, with TRBD1 matching over 7 bases. The germline V gene has CDR1 SGHDT and CDR2 YYEEEE. Trimming at V came to 8 bases and at J to 3 bases, leaving 7 bases not matched to a gene. The CDR3 contains 13 residues. CDR3 amino acids: CASYGQGEETQYF. The CDR3 DNA reads as TGTGCCAGTTACGGGCAGGGGGAAGAGACCCAGTACTTC.

The chain uses TRBV25-1 and TRBJ2-5; D is undetermined. Germline assignment: CDR1 MGHDK and CDR2 SYGVNS. CDR3 length: 14 residues. V was shortened by 2 bases and J by 5 bases, with 12 bases between the two germline ends. In DNA, the CDR3 is TGTGCCAGCAGTGAAAACAGCCGTAGGGAGACCCAGTACTTC. Amino acid sequence: CASSENSRRETQYF.

The chain uses TRBV6-5 and TRBJ1-1; 9 bases align to TRBD1. In germline, CDR1 is MNHEY, CDR2 SVGAGI. V was pared by 2 bases and J by 6 bases, with 13 bases of the junction left unmatched. The CDR3 contains 17 residues. Here the CDR3 DNA reads TGTGCCAGCAGTTACAAAGGGCGGACAGGGGAGAGACCTGAAGCTTTCTTT. This sequence encodes CASSYKGRTGERPEAFF.

This clonotype was counted once. Compared with germline, one end of the junction differs, possibly owing to a read error. This chain connects TRBV5-1 to TRBJ2-1; perhaps TRBD1 as D (6 bases). The CDR3 extends over 13 amino acids. The germline gives CDR1 SGHRS, CDR2 YFSETQ. The CDR3: CAGSKNRDNEQFF. CDR3 coding DNA: TGCGCCGGCAGCAAAAACAGGGACAATGAGCAGTTCTTC.